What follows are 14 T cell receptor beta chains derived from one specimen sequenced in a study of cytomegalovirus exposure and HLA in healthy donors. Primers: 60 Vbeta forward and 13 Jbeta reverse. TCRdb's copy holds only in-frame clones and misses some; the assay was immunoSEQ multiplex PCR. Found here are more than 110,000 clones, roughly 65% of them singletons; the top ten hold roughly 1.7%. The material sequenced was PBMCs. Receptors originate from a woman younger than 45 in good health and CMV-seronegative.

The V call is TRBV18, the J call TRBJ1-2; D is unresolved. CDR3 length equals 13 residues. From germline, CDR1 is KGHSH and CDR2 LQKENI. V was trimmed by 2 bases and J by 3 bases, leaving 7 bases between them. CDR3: CASSPGRDYGYTF. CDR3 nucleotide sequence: TGTGCCAGCTCACCAGGGAGGGACTATGGCTACACCTTC. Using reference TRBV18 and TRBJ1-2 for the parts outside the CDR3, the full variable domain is NAGVMQNPRHLVRRRGQEARLRCSPMKGHSHVYWYRQLPEEGLKFMVYLQKENIIDESGMPKERFSAEFPKEGPSILRIQQVVRGDSAAYFCASSPGRDYGYTFGSGTRLTVV.

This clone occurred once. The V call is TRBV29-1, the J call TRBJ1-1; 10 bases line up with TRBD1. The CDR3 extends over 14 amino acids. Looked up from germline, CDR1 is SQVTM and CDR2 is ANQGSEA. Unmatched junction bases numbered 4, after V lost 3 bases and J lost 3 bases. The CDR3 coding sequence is TGCAGCGTTGAGGGGGACAGGGGAGACACTGAAGCTTTCTTT. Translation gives CSVEGDRGDTEAFF.

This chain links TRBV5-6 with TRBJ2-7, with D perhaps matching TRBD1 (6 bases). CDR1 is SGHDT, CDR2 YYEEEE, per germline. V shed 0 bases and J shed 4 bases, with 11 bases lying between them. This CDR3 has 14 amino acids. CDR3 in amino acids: CASSLGGGVYEQYV. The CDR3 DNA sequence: TGTGCCAGCAGCTTGGGAGGGGGAGTATACGAGCAGTACGTC.

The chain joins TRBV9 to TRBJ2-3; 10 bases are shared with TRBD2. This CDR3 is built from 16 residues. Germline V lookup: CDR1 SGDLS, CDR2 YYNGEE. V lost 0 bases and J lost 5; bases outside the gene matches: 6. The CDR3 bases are TGTGCCAGCAGCGTAGGGCTAGCGGGAGATCAAGATACGCAGTATTTT. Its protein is CASSVGLAGDQDTQYF.

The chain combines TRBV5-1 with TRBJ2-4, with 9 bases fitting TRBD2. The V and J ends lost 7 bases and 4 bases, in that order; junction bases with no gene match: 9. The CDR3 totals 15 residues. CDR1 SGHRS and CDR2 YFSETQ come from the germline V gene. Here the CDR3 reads CASGSREGGKNIQYF. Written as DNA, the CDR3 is TGCGCCAGCGGATCGCGGGAGGGCGGGAAAAACATTCAGTACTTC.

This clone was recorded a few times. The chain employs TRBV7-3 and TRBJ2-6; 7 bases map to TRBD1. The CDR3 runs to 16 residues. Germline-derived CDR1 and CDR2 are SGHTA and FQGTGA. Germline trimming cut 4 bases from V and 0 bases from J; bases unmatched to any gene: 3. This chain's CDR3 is CASSYGTASGANVLTF. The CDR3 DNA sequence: TGTGCCAGCAGCTATGGGACAGCCTCTGGGGCCAACGTCCTGACTTTC.

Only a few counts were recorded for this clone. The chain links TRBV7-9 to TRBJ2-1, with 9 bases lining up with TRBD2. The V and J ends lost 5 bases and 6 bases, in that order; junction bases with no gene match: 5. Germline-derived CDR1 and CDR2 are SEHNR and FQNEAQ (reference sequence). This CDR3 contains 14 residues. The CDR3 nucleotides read TGTGCCAGCAGCCCGGGACTAGCCATCAATGAGCAGTTCTTC. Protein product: CASSPGLAINEQFF.

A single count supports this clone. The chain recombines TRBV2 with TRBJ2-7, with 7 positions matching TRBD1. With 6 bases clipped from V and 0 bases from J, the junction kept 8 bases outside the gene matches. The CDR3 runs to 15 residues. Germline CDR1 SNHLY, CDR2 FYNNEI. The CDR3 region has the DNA TGTGCCAGCAGGAGGGGGCAGGGGATCTCCTACGAGCAGTACGTC. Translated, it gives CASRRGQGISYEQYV.

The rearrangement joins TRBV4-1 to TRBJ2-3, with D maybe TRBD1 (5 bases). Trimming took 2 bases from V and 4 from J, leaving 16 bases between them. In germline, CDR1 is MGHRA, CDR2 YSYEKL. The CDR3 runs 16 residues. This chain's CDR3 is CASSQYEDIRSDTQYF. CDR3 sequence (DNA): TGCGCCAGCAGCCAATATGAGGACATCCGTTCAGATACGCAGTATTTT.

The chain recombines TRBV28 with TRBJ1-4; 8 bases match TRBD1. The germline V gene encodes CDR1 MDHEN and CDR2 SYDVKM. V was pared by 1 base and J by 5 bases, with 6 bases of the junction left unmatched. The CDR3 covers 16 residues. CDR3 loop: CASSLFGTGRNEKLFF. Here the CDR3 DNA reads TGTGCCAGCAGTTTATTCGGGACAGGACGAAATGAAAAACTGTTTTTT.

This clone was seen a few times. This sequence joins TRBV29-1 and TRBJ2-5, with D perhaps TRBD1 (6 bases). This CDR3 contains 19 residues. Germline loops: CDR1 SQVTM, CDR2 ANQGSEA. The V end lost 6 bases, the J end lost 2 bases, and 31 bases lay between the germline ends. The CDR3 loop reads CSVHENLQGPRAPQETQYF. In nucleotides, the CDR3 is TGCAGCGTCCACGAAAATTTACAGGGCCCCCGCGCACCTCAAGAGACCCAGTACTTC.

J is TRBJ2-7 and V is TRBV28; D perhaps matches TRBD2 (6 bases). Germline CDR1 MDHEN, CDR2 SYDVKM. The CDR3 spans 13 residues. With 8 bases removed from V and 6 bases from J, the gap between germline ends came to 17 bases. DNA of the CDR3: TGTGCCAGCCGAGACGGAGGGACTCTCGAGCAGTACGTC. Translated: CASRDGGTLEQYV.

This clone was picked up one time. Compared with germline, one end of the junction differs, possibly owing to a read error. The CDR3 bases are TGTGCCAGCAGCTTAGCCCACAGGGACACCGTATATTTT. Protein sequence: CASSLAHRDTVYF. The gene calls are TRBV7-9 and TRBJ1-3, with D tentatively TRBD1 (6 bases). Germline V gene data show CDR1 as SEHNR and CDR2 as FQNEAQ (reference sequence). This CDR3 has 13 residues.

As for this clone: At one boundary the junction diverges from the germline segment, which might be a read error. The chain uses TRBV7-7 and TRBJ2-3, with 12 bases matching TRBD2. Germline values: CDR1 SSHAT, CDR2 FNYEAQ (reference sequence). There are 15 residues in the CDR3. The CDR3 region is CASSLGLAGTDTQYF. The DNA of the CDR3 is TGTGCTAGCAGCTTAGGACTAGCGGGAACAGATACGCAGTATTTT. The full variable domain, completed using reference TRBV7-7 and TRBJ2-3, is GAGVSQSPRYKVTKRGQDVTLRCDPISSHATLYWYQQALGQGPEFLTYFNYEAQPDKSGLPSDRFSAERPEGSISTLTIQRTEQRDSAMYRCASSLGLAGTDTQYFGPGTRLTVL.